This is a list of T cell receptor beta chains from one sample in a study of T cell changes during pregnancy in multiple sclerosis. Profiling relied on immunoSEQ multiplex PCR, and the TCRdb table lists in-frame clones only, not all of them. The sample has approximately 80,000 clones; 91% are singletons. The sequencing here drew on PBMCs, taken in the first trimester of pregnancy. All receptors derive from a female donor in good health, serving as a control in a pregnancy study. Some clones in this sample may be carry-over from other donors' samples. Both conserved end residues are part of each CDR3. The D gene is left open where the match is weak. Not every row has a clone size; where given, it reads once, few, many or a size class.

CDR3aa: CASSLATGVNQPQHF
CDR3nt: TGTGCCAGCAGCTTGGCTACAGGGGTTAATCAGCCCCAGCATTTT
d_gene: TRBD1
v_gene: TRBV5-6
j_gene: TRBJ1-5
abundance: NA

CDR3aa: CASSHGQESGGYTF
CDR3nt: TGTGCCAGCAGTCACGGACAGGAGTCAGGGGGCTACACCTTC
d_gene: TRBD1
v_gene: TRBV6-1
j_gene: TRBJ1-2
abundance: NA

CDR3aa: CASSLVGRGRANYGYTF
CDR3nt: TGTGCCAGCAGCTTAGTTGGTAGGGGTCGAGCTAACTATGGCTACACCTTC
d_gene: NA
v_gene: TRBV7-8
j_gene: TRBJ1-2
abundance: NA

CDR3aa: CASSLAGTGVSSYEQYF
CDR3nt: TGTGCCAGCAGCTTGGCCGGGACAGGTGTCTCCTCCTACGAGCAGTACTTC
d_gene: TRBD1
v_gene: TRBV7-9
j_gene: TRBJ2-7
abundance: NA

CDR3aa: CASSDRASGRARDNEQFF
CDR3nt: TGTGCCAGCAGTGATCGGGCTAGCGGGAGGGCGCGAGACAATGAGCAGTTCTTC
d_gene: TRBD2
v_gene: TRBV6-4
j_gene: TRBJ2-1
abundance: NA

CDR3aa: CASSLGTGSADTQYF
CDR3nt: TGTGCCAGCAGTTTAGGGACAGGGAGCGCAGATACGCAGTATTTT
d_gene: TRBD1
v_gene: TRBV28
j_gene: TRBJ2-3
abundance: NA

CDR3aa: CASSRSGTGGSSYNEQFF
CDR3nt: TGCGCCAGCAGCCGCAGCGGGACAGGGGGCAGCTCCTACAATGAGCAGTTCTTC
d_gene: TRBD1
v_gene: TRBV4-1
j_gene: TRBJ2-1
abundance: NA

CDR3aa: CASSLSAGEGYGYTF
CDR3nt: TGTGCCAGCAGTTTATCGGCAGGGGAGGGCTATGGCTACACCTTC
d_gene: NA
v_gene: TRBV28
j_gene: TRBJ1-2
abundance: NA

CDR3aa: CASSVTGGTDTQYF
CDR3nt: TGTGCCAGTAGTGTCACAGGGGGCACAGATACGCAGTATTTT
d_gene: TRBD1
v_gene: TRBV19
j_gene: TRBJ2-3
abundance: NA

CDR3aa: CASSFSGKAFF
CDR3nt: TGTGCCAGCAGCTTTAGCGGGAAGGCGTTCTTC
d_gene: TRBD2
v_gene: TRBV7-2
j_gene: TRBJ2-1
abundance: few

CDR3aa: CASSELAESTDTQYF
CDR3nt: TGCGCCAGCAGCGAACTAGCGGAGAGCACAGATACGCAGTATTTT
d_gene: TRBD2
v_gene: TRBV4-1
j_gene: TRBJ2-3
abundance: once

CDR3aa: CASSTTGNGQPQHF
CDR3nt: TGTGCCAGCAGCACAACAGGGAATGGTCAGCCCCAGCATTTT
d_gene: NA
v_gene: TRBV7-9
j_gene: TRBJ1-5
abundance: NA

CDR3aa: CASSQPGGGMNSPLHF
CDR3nt: TGTGCCAGCAGCCAACCGGGGGGGGGAATGAATTCACCCCTCCACTTT
d_gene: NA
v_gene: TRBV16
j_gene: TRBJ1-6
abundance: NA

CDR3aa: CASSVLRDNEQFF
CDR3nt: TGTGCCAGCAGCGTACTGCGCGACAATGAGCAGTTCTTC
d_gene: NA
v_gene: TRBV9
j_gene: TRBJ2-1
abundance: NA

CDR3aa: CASSSAGTSGTDTQYF
CDR3nt: TGTGCCAGCAGTTCCGCGGGGACTAGCGGGACAGATACGCAGTATTTT
d_gene: TRBD2
v_gene: TRBV28
j_gene: TRBJ2-3
abundance: NA

CDR3aa: CASISGGGYEQYF
CDR3nt: TGTGCCAGCATCTCAGGGGGCGGCTACGAGCAGTACTTC
d_gene: TRBD1
v_gene: TRBV7-9
j_gene: TRBJ2-7
abundance: NA

CDR3aa: CATGRDRGSYEQYF
CDR3nt: TGTGCCACCGGACGGGACAGGGGATCCTACGAGCAGTACTTC
d_gene: TRBD1
v_gene: TRBV6-5
j_gene: TRBJ2-7
abundance: NA

CDR3aa: CASSAGLAGGVEQFF
CDR3nt: TGTGCCAGCAGCGCGGGACTAGCGGGAGGTGTTGAGCAGTTCTTC
d_gene: TRBD2
v_gene: TRBV9
j_gene: TRBJ2-1
abundance: NA

CDR3aa: CASSSRGLAGVRKTDTQYF
CDR3nt: TGTGCCAGCAGCTCCAGGGGACTAGCGGGAGTGCGAAAGACAGATACGCAGTATTTT
d_gene: TRBD2
v_gene: TRBV5-6
j_gene: TRBJ2-3
abundance: once

CDR3aa: CASSLRLQISSGNTIYF
CDR3nt: TGTGCCAGCAGCCTGAGACTTCAGATCAGCTCTGGAAACACCATATATTTT
d_gene: NA
v_gene: TRBV7-9
j_gene: TRBJ1-3
abundance: NA

CDR3aa: CASSVSGGSPTDTQYF
CDR3nt: TGTGCCAGCAGCGTATCGGGCGGGAGTCCCACAGATACGCAGTATTTT
d_gene: TRBD2
v_gene: TRBV9
j_gene: TRBJ2-3
abundance: NA